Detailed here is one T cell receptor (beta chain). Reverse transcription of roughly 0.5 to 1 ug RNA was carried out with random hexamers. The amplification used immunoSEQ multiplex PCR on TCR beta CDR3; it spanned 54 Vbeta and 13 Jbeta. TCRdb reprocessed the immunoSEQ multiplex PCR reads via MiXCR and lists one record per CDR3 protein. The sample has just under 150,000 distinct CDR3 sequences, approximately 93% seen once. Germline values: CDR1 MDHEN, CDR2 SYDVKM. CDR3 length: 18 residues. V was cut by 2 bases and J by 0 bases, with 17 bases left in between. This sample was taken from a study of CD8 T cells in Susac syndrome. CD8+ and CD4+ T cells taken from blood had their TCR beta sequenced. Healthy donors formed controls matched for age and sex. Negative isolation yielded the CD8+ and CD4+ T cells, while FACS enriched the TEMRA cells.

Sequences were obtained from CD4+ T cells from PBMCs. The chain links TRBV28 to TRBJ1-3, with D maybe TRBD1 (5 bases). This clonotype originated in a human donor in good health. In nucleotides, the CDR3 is TGTGCCAGCAGTTTACTCATGGACACAGTAAACTCTGGAAACACCATATATTTT. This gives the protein CASSLLMDTVNSGNTIYF.